The 21 T cell receptor beta chains below come from one sample, sequenced in a study of T-cell memory formation after mild COVID-19. TCRdb redid the calling of the 5' RACE reads with MiXCR, one entry per CDR3 protein. The table has approximately 340,000 distinct CDR3 sequences, over 10% seen once. The sequenced sample was PBMCs or a T cell subset sorted from them (not recorded which). The source of these receptors is a man younger than 35 who had mild COVID-19 (a few samples of this study predate the infection). Cell type and time point are not known.

This clonotype was picked up one time. This chain joins TRBV5-1 and TRBJ2-1; 13 bases line up with TRBD2. J gave up 0 bases and V 2 bases, and 2 bases lay outside the gene matches. Germline loops: CDR1 SGHRS, CDR2 YFSETQ. This CDR3 is 17 amino acids long. The CDR3 DNA sequence: TGCGCCAGCAGCTTTACTAGCGGGGGGGTCTCCTACAATGAGCAGTTCTTC. It translates to CASSFTSGGVSYNEQFF.

This clonotype was detected a few times. V gene TRBV2 combines with J gene TRBJ2-5; 7 bases match TRBD1. Per the germline V gene, CDR1 is SNHLY and CDR2 is FYNNEI. With 5 bases clipped from V and 0 bases from J, the junction kept 6 bases outside the gene matches. This CDR3 is built from 15 residues. This CDR3 is CASSPRDSYQETQYF. CDR3 nucleotides: TGTGCCAGCAGTCCCCGGGACAGTTACCAAGAGACCCAGTACTTC.

The chain recombines TRBV6-5 with TRBJ1-1; D is unclear. V was pared by 3 bases and J by 0 bases, with 8 bases between. The CDR3 loop spans 14 amino acids. The V gene's germline CDR1 is MNHEY and CDR2 SVGAGI. CDR3 DNA: TGTGCCAGCAGTTATGGGCGGATGAACACTGAAGCTTTCTTT. Encoded protein: CASSYGRMNTEAFF.

This chain uses TRBV9 with TRBJ2-5; 10 nucleotides line up with TRBD2. Per the germline V gene, CDR1 is SGDLS and CDR2 is YYNGEE. V was clipped by 3 bases and J by 3 bases; unmatched bases: 5. This CDR3 is built from 15 residues. The CDR3 loop is CASSAGGTSEETQYF. The CDR3 nucleotides read TGTGCCAGCAGCGCTGGTGGGACTAGCGAAGAGACCCAGTACTTC.

The table lists this clonotype with many counts. The V and J genes are TRBV19 and TRBJ2-5, with 9 bases matching TRBD1. Germline trimming cut 2 bases from V and 4 bases from J; bases unmatched to any gene: 2. Germline assignment: CDR1 LNHDA and CDR2 SQIVND (reference sequence). The CDR3 extends over 14 amino acids. CDR3 bases: TGTGCCAGTAGTATAACAGGGGGCGGAGAGACCCAGTACTTC. Translating gives CASSITGGGETQYF.

This clonotype was observed a few times. The chain joins TRBV4-1 to TRBJ1-1; TRBD1 aligns across 8 bases. This CDR3 is built from 16 residues. CDR1 is MGHRA and CDR2 is YSYEKL in the germline V gene. J was trimmed by 3 bases and V by 0 bases; bases with no gene match: 6. The CDR3 DNA sequence: TGCGCCAGCAGCCAAGAGCGGACAGGGTCTTACACTGAAGCTTTCTTT. It encodes CASSQERTGSYTEAFF.

This clonotype has more than one count but fewer than ten. The V gene is TRBV6-6, the J gene TRBJ2-7, with TRBD1 identical over 12 bases. Germline CDR1 MNHNY, CDR2 SVGAGI (reference sequence). Trimming at V came to 5 bases and at J to 6 bases, leaving 2 bases not matched to a gene. There are 13 residues in the CDR3. CDR3 bases: TGTGCCAGCAGTAGGGGACAGGGGGCCGAGCAGTACGTC. It is translated as CASSRGQGAEQYV.

The chain recombines TRBV9 with TRBJ2-1; 9 positions match TRBD1. CDR3 length: 15 residues. CDR1 SGDLS and CDR2 YYNGEE come from the germline V gene. V shed 0 bases, J shed 7 bases, and the junction held 5 bases outside the gene matches. CDR3 amino acids: CASSVEGTGWNEQFF. Here the CDR3 DNA reads TGTGCCAGCAGCGTAGAGGGGACAGGGTGGAATGAGCAGTTCTTC.

This clonotype was seen many times. In DNA, the CDR3 is TGCGCCAGCACCAATGGACAGGGATCGACTGAAGCTTTCTTT. Translated: CASTNGQGSTEAFF. This sequence joins TRBV5-1 and TRBJ1-1, with 8 bases matching TRBD1. The CDR3 totals 14 residues. Germline V gene lookup returns CDR1 SGHRS and CDR2 YFSETQ. V was pared by 6 bases and J by 5 bases, with 9 bases of the junction left unmatched.

This CDR3 is CASSLWSRNTEAFF. For the CDR3, the DNA is TGTGCCAGCAGTTTATGGTCCAGGAACACTGAAGCTTTCTTT. V is TRBV28 and J is TRBJ1-1; D is undetermined. V lost 0 bases and J 1 base, leaving 6 bases between the germline ends. From germline, CDR1 is MDHEN and CDR2 SYDVKM. The CDR3 is 14 residues long.

The chain carries TRBV5-5 and TRBJ1-5; D perhaps matches TRBD1 (5 bases). Germline V gives CDR1 SGHKS, CDR2 YYEKEE (reference sequence). The CDR3 loop spans 15 amino acids. V was cut by 3 bases and J by 0 bases, with 10 bases left in between. CDR3 protein: CASSSGYYSNQPQHF. The DNA for the CDR3 is TGTGCCAGCAGCTCAGGGTATTATAGCAATCAGCCCCAGCATTTT.

The chain combines TRBV6-5 with TRBJ2-5, with 7 bases aligning to TRBD2. V gave up 0 bases and J gave up 5 bases; unmatched junction bases: 9. CDR3 size: 16 residues. Germline V gives CDR1 MNHEY, CDR2 SVGAGI. CDR3 protein: CASSYSVAGRQETQYF. DNA of the CDR3: TGTGCCAGCAGTTACTCGGTAGCGGGTCGACAGGAGACCCAGTACTTC.

This clonotype came up many times. V gene TRBV7-9 combines with J gene TRBJ1-2, with D unresolved. The CDR3 totals 12 residues. Germline V gene lookup returns CDR1 SEHNR and CDR2 FQNEAQ (reference sequence). Trimming cost V 3 bases and J 2 bases, with 4 bases left between them. In nucleotides, the CDR3 is TGTGCCAGCAGCTTCCCAAACTATGGCTACACCTTC. This codes for CASSFPNYGYTF.

The V and J genes are TRBV10-2 and TRBJ2-2; 9 bases map to TRBD2. This CDR3 contains 14 residues. J lost 3 bases, V lost 8 bases, and 4 bases had no gene match. Germline V gene sequence: CDR1 WSHSY, CDR2 SAAADI. The CDR3, as DNA: TGCGCCAGCCAGCGGGGGGCCCACACCGGGGAGCTGTTTTTT. It translates to CASQRGAHTGELFF.

The chain uses TRBV10-3 and TRBJ1-4; a weak D match, TRBD1 (6 bases). V was shortened by 4 bases and J by 6 bases, with 12 bases between the two germline ends. The CDR3 is 14 residues long. Germline V gives CDR1 ENHRY, CDR2 SYGVKD. CDR3 loop: CAISAGGADEKLFF. The DNA for the CDR3 is TGTGCCATCAGTGCTGGGGGGGCGGATGAAAAACTGTTTTTT.

The chain couples TRBV7-9 to TRBJ2-1, with TRBD1 identical over 10 bases. The CDR3 length is 15 residues. Per the germline V gene, CDR1 is SEHNR and CDR2 is FQNEAQ (reference sequence). Unmatched junction bases numbered 5, after V lost 5 bases and J lost 4 bases. The CDR3 loop reads CASSPDRGVYNEQFF. As DNA, the CDR3 is TGTGCCAGCAGCCCGGACAGGGGGGTTTACAATGAGCAGTTCTTC.

This clonotype was counted between two and nine times. V gene TRBV29-1 combines with J gene TRBJ1-2; D is uncertain. Germline V gene sequence: CDR1 SQVTM, CDR2 ANQGSEA. Between the trimmed V and J ends, which lost 7 bases and 6 bases, there was a span of 3 bases. This CDR3 region has 8 residues. The CDR3 here is CSADGYTF. The CDR3 coding sequence is TGCAGCGCGGATGGCTACACCTTC. Full variable domain (missing parts from reference TRBV29-1 and TRBJ1-2): SAVISQKPSRDICQRGTSLTIQCQVDSQVTMMFWYRQQPGQSLTLIATANQGSEATYESGFVIDKFPISRPNLTFSTLTVSNMSPEDSSIYLCSADGYTFGSGTRLTVV.

This clonotype was seen only a few times. CDR3 residues: CASSYSASGYNEQFF. As DNA, the CDR3 is TGTGCCAGCAGTTACTCGGCTAGCGGCTACAATGAGCAGTTCTTC. V usage is TRBV6-5 and J usage is TRBJ2-1, with 7 positions matching TRBD2. Trimming cost V 0 bases and J 3 bases; bases outside gene matches: 2. Germline V CDR1 and CDR2: MNHEY, SVGAGI. The CDR3 loop spans 15 amino acids.

This clonotype was seen only a few times. The gene calls are TRBV29-1 and TRBJ2-3, with 7 bases identical to TRBD1. V was clipped by 5 bases and J by 5 bases; unmatched bases: 7. CDR3 length: 13 residues. CDR1 and CDR2 from the germline V gene are SQVTM and ANQGSEA. The CDR3 protein is CSVRGGMGDTQYF. The CDR3 region has the DNA TGCAGCGTTCGAGGGGGCATGGGAGATACGCAGTATTTT.

The chain couples TRBV3-1 to TRBJ2-3; 9 bases line up with TRBD2. The CDR3 has 19 amino acids. Germline values: CDR1 LGHDT, CDR2 YNNKEL (reference sequence). Trimming cost V 4 bases and J 4 bases; bases outside gene matches: 18. CDR3 sequence reads: CASSPGFGAGGDNPDTQYF. The CDR3 bases are TGTGCCAGCAGCCCGGGCTTCGGAGCGGGGGGCGACAACCCAGATACGCAGTATTTT.

This clonotype showed up just a few times. The J gene is TRBJ2-5, the V gene TRBV5-5; D is ambiguous. V was trimmed by 0 bases and J by 5 bases, leaving 14 bases between them. The CDR3 spans 15 residues. CDR1 is SGHKS, CDR2 YYEKEE, per germline (reference sequence). The CDR3 sequence: CASSLEESRRETQYF. DNA for the CDR3: TGTGCCAGCAGCTTGGAGGAATCTAGGCGGGAGACCCAGTACTTC.